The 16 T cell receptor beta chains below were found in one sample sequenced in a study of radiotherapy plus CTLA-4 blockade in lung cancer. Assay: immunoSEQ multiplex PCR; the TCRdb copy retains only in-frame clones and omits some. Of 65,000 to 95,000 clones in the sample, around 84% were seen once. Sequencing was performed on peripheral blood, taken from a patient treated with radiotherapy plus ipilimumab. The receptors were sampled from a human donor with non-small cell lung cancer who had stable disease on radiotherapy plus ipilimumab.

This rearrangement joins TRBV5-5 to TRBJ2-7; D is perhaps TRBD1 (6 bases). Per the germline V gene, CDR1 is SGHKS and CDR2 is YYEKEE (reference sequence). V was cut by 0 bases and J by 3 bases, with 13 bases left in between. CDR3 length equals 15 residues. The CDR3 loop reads CASSLARDTFYEQYF. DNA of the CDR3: TGTGCCAGCAGCTTGGCCAGGGACACATTCTACGAGCAGTACTTC.

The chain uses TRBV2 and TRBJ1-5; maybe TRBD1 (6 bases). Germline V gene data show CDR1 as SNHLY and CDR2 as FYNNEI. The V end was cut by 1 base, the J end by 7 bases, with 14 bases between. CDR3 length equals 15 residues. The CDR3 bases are TGTGCCAGCAGTGAAGAGGGATCAGGGGAGCAGCCCCAGCATTTT. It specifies CASSEEGSGEQPQHF.

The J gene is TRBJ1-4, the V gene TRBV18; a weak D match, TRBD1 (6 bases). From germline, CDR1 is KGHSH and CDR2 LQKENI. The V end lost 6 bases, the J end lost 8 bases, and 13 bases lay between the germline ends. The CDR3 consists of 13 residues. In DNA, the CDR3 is TGTGCCAGCTCCCCTCGGACAGTCGAAAAACTGTTTTTT. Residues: CASSPRTVEKLFF.

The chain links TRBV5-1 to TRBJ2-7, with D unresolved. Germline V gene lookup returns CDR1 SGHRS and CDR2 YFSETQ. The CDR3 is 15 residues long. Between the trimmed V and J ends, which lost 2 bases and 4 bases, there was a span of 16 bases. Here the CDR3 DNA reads TGCGCCAGCAGCTTAGGTCACACCTTGTCATACGAGCAGTACTTC. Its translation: CASSLGHTLSYEQYF.

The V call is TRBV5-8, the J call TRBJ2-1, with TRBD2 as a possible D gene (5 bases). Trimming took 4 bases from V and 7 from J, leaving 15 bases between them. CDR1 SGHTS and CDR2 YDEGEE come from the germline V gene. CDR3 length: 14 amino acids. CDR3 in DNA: TGTGCCAGCAGCCCCTGGCCGAGAGGGAATGAGCAGTTCTTC. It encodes CASSPWPRGNEQFF. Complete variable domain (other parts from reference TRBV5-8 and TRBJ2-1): EAGVTQSPTHLIKTRGQQATLRCSPISGHTSVYWYQQALGLGLQFLLWYDEGEERNRGNFPPRFSGRQFPNYSSELNVNALELEDSALYLCASSPWPRGNEQFFGPGTRLTVL.

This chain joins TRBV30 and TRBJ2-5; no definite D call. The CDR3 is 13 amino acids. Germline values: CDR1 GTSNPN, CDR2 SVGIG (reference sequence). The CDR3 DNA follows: TGTGCGAGGTCGGATTCGTACCAAGAGACCCAGTACTTC. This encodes CARSDSYQETQYF.

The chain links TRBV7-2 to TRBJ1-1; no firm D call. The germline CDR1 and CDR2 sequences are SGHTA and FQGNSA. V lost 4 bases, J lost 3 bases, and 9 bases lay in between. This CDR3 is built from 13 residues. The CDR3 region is CASSSTVHTEAFF. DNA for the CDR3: TGTGCCAGCAGCTCTACAGTACACACTGAAGCTTTCTTT.

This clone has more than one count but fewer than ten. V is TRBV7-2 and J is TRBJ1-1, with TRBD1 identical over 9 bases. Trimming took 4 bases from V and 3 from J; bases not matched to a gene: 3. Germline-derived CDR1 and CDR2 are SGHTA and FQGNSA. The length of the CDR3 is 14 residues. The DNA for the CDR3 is TGTGCCAGCAGCTCGGGACAGGGTTACACTGAAGCTTTCTTT. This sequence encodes CASSSGQGYTEAFF.

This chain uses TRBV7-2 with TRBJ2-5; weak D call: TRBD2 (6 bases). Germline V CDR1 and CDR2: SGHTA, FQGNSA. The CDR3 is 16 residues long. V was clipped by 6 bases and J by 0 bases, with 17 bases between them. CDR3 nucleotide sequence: TGTGCCAGCAGTACCTCTTTCGGGGGTAACCAAGAGACCCAGTACTTC. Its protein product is CASSTSFGGNQETQYF.

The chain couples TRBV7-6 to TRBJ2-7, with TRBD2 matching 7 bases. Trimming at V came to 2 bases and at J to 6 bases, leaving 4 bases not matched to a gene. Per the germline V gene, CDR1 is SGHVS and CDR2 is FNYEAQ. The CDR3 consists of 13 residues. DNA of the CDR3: TGTGCCAGCAGCTTAAGCGGGACCACCGAGCAGTACTTC. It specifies CASSLSGTTEQYF.

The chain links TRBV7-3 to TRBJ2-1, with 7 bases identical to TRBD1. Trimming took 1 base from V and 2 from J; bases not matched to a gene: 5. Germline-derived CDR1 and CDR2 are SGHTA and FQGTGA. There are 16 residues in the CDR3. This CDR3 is CASSLNRQGTYNEQFF. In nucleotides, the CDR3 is TGTGCCAGCAGCTTAAATCGACAGGGTACCTACAATGAGCAGTTCTTC.

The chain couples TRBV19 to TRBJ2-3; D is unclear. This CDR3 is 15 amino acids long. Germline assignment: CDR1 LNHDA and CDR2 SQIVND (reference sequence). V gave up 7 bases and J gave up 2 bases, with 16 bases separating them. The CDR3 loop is CASTLRDSLTDTQYF. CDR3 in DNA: TGTGCCAGTACCCTCCGCGACTCACTCACAGATACGCAGTATTTT.

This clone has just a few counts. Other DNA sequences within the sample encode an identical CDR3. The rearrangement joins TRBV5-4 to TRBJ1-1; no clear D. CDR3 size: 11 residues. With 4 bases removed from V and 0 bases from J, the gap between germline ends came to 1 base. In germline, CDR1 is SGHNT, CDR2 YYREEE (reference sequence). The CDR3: CASSLNTEAFF. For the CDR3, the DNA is TGTGCCAGCAGCCTGAACACTGAAGCTTTCTTT.

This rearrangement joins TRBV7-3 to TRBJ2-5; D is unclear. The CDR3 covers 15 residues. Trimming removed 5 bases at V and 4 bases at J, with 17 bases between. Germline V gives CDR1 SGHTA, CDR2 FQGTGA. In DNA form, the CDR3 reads TGTGCCAGCAGCCCGGGCCCGACTTTAGGAGAGACCCAGTACTTC. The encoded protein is CASSPGPTLGETQYF.

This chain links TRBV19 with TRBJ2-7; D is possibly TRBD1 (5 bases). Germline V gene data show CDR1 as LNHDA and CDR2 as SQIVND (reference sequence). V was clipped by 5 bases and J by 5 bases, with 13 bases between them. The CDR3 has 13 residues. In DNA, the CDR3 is TGTGCCAGTAGTCCTCCCGAACAGGACGAGCAGTACTTC. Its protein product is CASSPPEQDEQYF.

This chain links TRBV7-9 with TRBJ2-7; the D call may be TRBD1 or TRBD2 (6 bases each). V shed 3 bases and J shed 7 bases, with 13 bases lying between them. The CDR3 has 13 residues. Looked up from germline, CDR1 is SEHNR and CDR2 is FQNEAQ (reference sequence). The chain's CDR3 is CASSFGGRGEQYF. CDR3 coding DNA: TGTGCCAGCAGCTTTGGGGGGCGGGGAGAGCAGTACTTC. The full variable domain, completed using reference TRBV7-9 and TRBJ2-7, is DTGVSQNPRHKITKRGQNVTFRCDPISEHNRLYWYRQTLGQGPEFLTYFQNEAQLEKSRLLSDRFSAERPKGSFSTLEIQRTEQGDSAMYLCASSFGGRGEQYFGPGTRLTVT.